The present TCR beta chain was sequenced within a study of shared clonotypes between healthy human individuals. Unsorted samples, those not sorted, used 75 million to 90 million PBMCs for genomic DNA. The germline CDR1 and CDR2 sequences are LNHDA and SQIVND (reference sequence). Trimming stripped 5 bases from V and 5 bases from J, with 13 bases between. This CDR3 comprises 14 residues. Using immunoSEQ multiplex PCR, the repertoire was profiled, and TCRdb retains in-frame clones only, with some absent. The profile shows approximately 460,000 clones, 75% to 80% of them singletons. This sequence was found in a woman aged 40 to 50 in good health. Some clones in this sample may be carry-over from other donors' samples. Sequencing was carried out using PBMCs. The V and J genes are TRBV19 and TRBJ1-5; D perhaps matches TRBD1 (6 bases). The CDR3 protein is CASSQSRQDQPQHF. CDR3 sequence (DNA): TGTGCCAGTAGTCAAAGTCGACAGGATCAGCCCCAGCATTTT.